The 25 T cell receptor beta chains given below trace back to one sample, sequenced in a study of spatial heterogeneity in lung cancer. Study results and caveats: In tumors, expanded intratumoral alpha and beta TCR counts tracked mutation counts.

These receptors lack a known antigen. Time point indicated: sample taken at primary tumor resection. TCRdb called the 5' RACE reads again in MiXCR, with one record for every CDR3 protein. This table holds about 7,400 distinct CDR3 sequences, 13% to 15% found once. The input for sequencing was lung tumor tissue, taken at surgery. These receptors came from a female donor with early-stage non-small cell lung cancer.

To note about this clonotype: The size of this beta chain means little, since it is a stray read in a library made for alpha chains. The chain combines TRBV19 with TRBJ1-1; D possibly corresponds to TRBD1 (5 bases). This CDR3 contains 14 residues. Germline lookup yields CDR1 LNHDA and CDR2 SQIVND (reference sequence). Trimming took off 3 bases at V and 4 bases at J, with 12 bases between the two ends. The DNA for the CDR3 is TGTGCCAGTAGTATTCTAGGGGTAGGCACTGAAGCTTTCTTT. Its protein product is CASSILGVGTEAFF. Drawing the rest from reference TRBV19 and TRBJ1-1, the complete variable domain is DGGITQSPKYLFRKEGQNVTLSCEQNLNHDAMYWYRQDPGQGLRLIYYSQIVNDFQKGDIAEGYSVSREKKESFPLTVTSAQKNPTAFYLCASSILGVGTEAFFGQGTRLTVV.

Many counts were recorded for this clonotype. With the library built for alpha chains, this beta chain is off target and its frequency is not meaningful. V usage is TRBV5-5 and J usage is TRBJ2-7; D may correspond to TRBD1 or TRBD2 (5 bases each). The germline CDR1 and CDR2 sequences are SGHKS and YYEKEE (reference sequence). The germline V and J ends were trimmed by 3 bases and 2 bases, with 12 bases remaining between them. The CDR3 spans 14 residues. This chain's CDR3 is CASSSSGRPYEQYF. CDR3 nucleotide sequence: TGTGCCAGCAGCTCATCGGGACGGCCCTACGAGCAGTACTTC.

This clonotype was counted many times. This beta chain was picked up by a library intended for alpha chains and is off target, so its count carries little meaning. V usage is TRBV20-1 and J usage is TRBJ2-5, with D perhaps matching TRBD2 (6 bases). The germline V gene encodes CDR1 DFQATT and CDR2 SNEGSKA (reference sequence). The CDR3 sequence is 15 residues long. V was pared by 3 bases and J by 4 bases, with 18 bases between. The CDR3 sequence: CSASGSGGSTETQYF. CDR3 DNA: TGCAGTGCTAGCGGTAGCGGCGGTTCAACAGAGACCCAGTACTTC.

In this sample, this clonotype is medium-sized. Found in a library prepared for alpha chains, this beta chain is an off-target read, and its abundance has little meaning. The V and J genes are TRBV4-3 and TRBJ2-7; 11 bases align to TRBD2. The CDR3 is made up of 17 amino acids. Germline values: CDR1 LGHNA, CDR2 YSLEER. With 0 bases clipped from V and 3 bases from J, the junction kept 7 bases outside the gene matches. CDR3 bases: TGCGCCAGCAGCCAAGATCTAGCGGGGGGAACACTCTACGAGCAGTACTTC. Translation gives CASSQDLAGGTLYEQYF.

The table lists this clonotype with many counts. This beta chain is an unintended read in a library built for alpha chains; its size means little. The rearrangement joins TRBV9 to TRBJ2-2; D remains unclear. Germline V gives CDR1 SGDLS, CDR2 YYNGEE. This CDR3 region has 13 residues. Trimming pared 2 bases from V and 3 bases from J, leaving 5 bases between. Written as DNA, the CDR3 is TGTGCCAGCAGCGTCAGAGACACCGGGGAGCTGTTTTTT. This translates into CASSVRDTGELFF.

A note on this clonotype: Within a library made for alpha chains, this beta chain is off target, and its count is uninformative. The chain has TRBV20-1 and TRBJ1-5, with a weak D call TRBD1 (6 bases). The CDR3 runs 13 residues. Germline V gene lookup returns CDR1 DFQATT and CDR2 SNEGSKA (reference sequence). Trimming took off 6 bases at V and 1 base at J, with 10 bases between the two ends. This CDR3 is CSAEQGSNQPQHF. The CDR3 DNA follows: TGCAGTGCGGAACAGGGAAGCAATCAGCCCCAGCATTTT.

This clonotype was observed a handful of times. This beta chain slipped into a library made for alpha chains as a stray read, so its size is not meaningful. V and J are TRBV12-3 or TRBV12-4 and TRBJ2-1; 8 nucleotides line up with TRBD2. With 6 bases clipped from V and 5 bases from J, the junction kept 9 bases outside the gene matches. The CDR3 extends over 15 amino acids. The CDR3 sequence: CASRPSRTSHNEQFF. CDR3 sequence (DNA): TGTGCCAGCAGGCCTTCCCGGACTAGCCACAATGAGCAGTTCTTC.

This clonotype was observed many times. This beta chain is an unintended read in a library built for alpha chains; its size means little. The rearrangement uses TRBV7-9 and TRBJ2-1, with 9 bases lining up with TRBD2. After removal of 7 bases from V and 5 bases from J, the junction contained 18 bases not matched to a gene. The germline CDR1 and CDR2 sequences are SEHNR and FQNEAQ (reference sequence). The CDR3 spans 18 residues. DNA of the CDR3: TGTGCCAGCAAATTAAGTAGAGCGGGGGGCCTCCTTAACAATGAGCAGTTCTTC. Amino acids: CASKLSRAGGLLNNEQFF.

Points on this clonotype: This beta chain lies outside the target of a library built for alpha chains; its clone size means little. CDR3 amino acids: CASKEYSPLHF. The CDR3 nucleotides are TGTGCCAGCAAGGAGTATTCACCCCTCCACTTT. The rearrangement links TRBV7-2 to TRBJ1-6; D gene uncertain. From germline, CDR1 is SGHTA and CDR2 FQGNSA. This CDR3 has 11 residues. V gave up 7 bases and J gave up 8 bases, with 6 bases separating them.

This clonotype was detected many times. Found in a library prepared for alpha chains, this beta chain is an off-target read, and its abundance has little meaning. The chain joins TRBV12-3 or TRBV12-4 to TRBJ2-5; no reliable D call. Between the trimmed V and J ends, which lost 3 bases and 2 bases, there was a span of 10 bases. The CDR3 totals 14 residues. Written as DNA, the CDR3 is TGTGCCAGCAGTTTTAGAAGGGCTCAAGAGACCCAGTACTTC. As protein: CASSFRRAQETQYF.

This clonotype was counted a few times. Little can be read into the size of this beta chain, an off-target read in a library designed for alpha chains. The chain employs TRBV20-1 and TRBJ2-2; 7 positions agree with TRBD2. The CDR3 is made up of 16 amino acids. CDR1 is DFQATT and CDR2 is SNEGSKA in the germline V gene (reference sequence). V shed 3 bases and J 0 bases; nucleotides not matched to a gene: 7. CDR3 coding DNA: TGCAGTGCTAGTAGCAGCGGGACGGCGAACACCGGGGAGCTGTTTTTT. This sequence encodes CSASSSGTANTGELFF.

This clonotype was seen ten or more times. A library prepared for alpha chains yielded this beta chain as an off-target read; its size is of little meaning. This CDR3 reads CSARDSTGGKPQHF. CDR3 in DNA: TGCAGTGCTAGAGATTCGACAGGGGGCAAGCCCCAGCATTTT. The chain is built from TRBV20-1 and TRBJ1-5; 10 bases fit TRBD1. CDR1 and CDR2 from the germline V gene are DFQATT and SNEGSKA (reference sequence). Trimming removed 0 bases from V and 8 bases from J; junction bases left unmatched: 4. This CDR3 is 14 amino acids long.

This clonotype was observed at least ten times. This beta chain is an off-target read within a library intended for alpha chains, so its frequency means little. V is TRBV7-8 and J is TRBJ2-1, with 8 bases that match TRBD2. This CDR3 contains 14 residues. Trimming took 7 bases from V and 4 from J; bases not matched to a gene: 6. Germline V gene lookup returns CDR1 SGHVS and CDR2 FQNEAQ. Written as DNA, the CDR3 is TGTGCCAGCAAACGGGGGGGCCCTTACAATGAGCAGTTCTTC. This translates into CASKRGGPYNEQFF. The variable domain in full, with the rest retrieved from reference TRBV7-8 and TRBJ2-1, is GAGVSQSPRYKVAKRGQDVALRCDPISGHVSLFWYQQALGQGPEFLTYFQNEAQLDKSGLPSDRFFAERPEGSVSTLKIQRTQQEDSAVYLCASKRGGPYNEQFFGPGTRLTVL.

Relative to its sample, this clonotype is medium-sized (0.01 to 0.1%). This beta chain turned up in a library designed for alpha chains; as an off-target read, its abundance says little. This chain joins TRBV18 and TRBJ2-5; 7 bases fit TRBD1. The CDR3 spans 15 residues. Trimming at V came to 3 bases and at J to 2 bases, leaving 6 bases not matched to a gene. Germline V gives CDR1 KGHSH, CDR2 LQKENI. The CDR3 region has the DNA TGTGCCAGCTCACCCCCCGGGACAGCTCAAGAGACCCAGTACTTC. Translated, it gives CASSPPGTAQETQYF.

Sample share makes this clonotype medium-sized (0.01 to 0.1%). Found in a library prepared for alpha chains, this beta chain is an off-target read, and its abundance has little meaning. V gene TRBV6-2 or TRBV6-3 combines with J gene TRBJ2-7, with 8 nucleotides matching TRBD1. The V and J ends lost 1 base and 6 bases, in that order; junction bases with no gene match: 5. CDR3 size: 14 residues. Germline V gives CDR1 MNHEY, CDR2 SVGEGT. Written as DNA, the CDR3 is TGTGCCAGCAGTTACTGGACAGGGAGTGGCGAGCAGTACTTC. This sequence encodes CASSYWTGSGEQYF.

This clonotype is medium-sized within its sample. This beta chain is an off-target read within a library intended for alpha chains, so its frequency means little. In DNA, the CDR3 is TGTGCCAGCAGTTCTTTAGCGGGCGCGGCTGATACGCAGTATTTT. Translation gives CASSSLAGAADTQYF. V and J are TRBV12-3 or TRBV12-4 and TRBJ2-3; 7 bases agree with TRBD2. Trimming removed 4 bases from V and 6 bases from J; junction bases left unmatched: 10. CDR3 length: 15 residues.

This clonotype was seen ten or more times. With the library built for alpha chains, this beta chain is off target and its frequency is not meaningful. This chain joins TRBV7-9 and TRBJ1-3; unclear D gene. CDR3 length: 14 residues. The V gene's germline CDR1 is SEHNR and CDR2 FQNEAQ (reference sequence). V was trimmed by 4 bases and J by 0 bases, leaving 7 bases between them. CDR3 sequence (DNA): TGTGCCAGCAGCTCGGCGGACTCTGGAAACACCATATATTTT. Encoded protein: CASSSADSGNTIYF.

A word on this clonotype: This beta chain is a stray sequence in a library constructed for alpha chains; its clone size is not meaningful. The gene calls are TRBV30 and TRBJ2-7; no clear D gene. The CDR3 runs to 12 residues. CDR1 is GTSNPN and CDR2 is SVGIG in the germline V gene (reference sequence). V was clipped by 4 bases and J by 3 bases, with 10 bases between them. As DNA, the CDR3 is TGTGCCTGGACGGCAGAATACTACGAGCAGTACTTC. Amino acid sequence: CAWTAEYYEQYF. The full variable domain, with the rest looked up from reference TRBV30 and TRBJ2-7, is SQTIHQWPATLVQPVGSPLSLECTVEGTSNPNLYWYRQAAGRGLQLLFYSVGIGQISSEVPQNLSASRPQDRQFILSSKKLLLSDSGFYLCAWTAEYYEQYFGPGTRLTVT.

The sample holds many counts of this clonotype. Since it is a stray read in a library aimed at alpha chains, this beta chain has a size that is not meaningful. This chain joins TRBV4-1 and TRBJ1-1; the D is unclear. CDR3 length: 13 amino acids. Germline-derived CDR1 and CDR2 are MGHRA and YSYEKL. Trimming removed 1 base from V and 6 bases from J, with 9 bases in between. CDR3 DNA sequence: TGCGCCAGCAGCCAAGCGGCGGGGTCTGAAGCTTTCTTT. Protein product: CASSQAAGSEAFF.

This clonotype was recorded at least ten times. Little can be read into the size of this beta chain, an off-target read in a library designed for alpha chains. The rearrangement links TRBV2 to TRBJ2-2; TRBD2 is a possible D gene (6 bases). This CDR3 comprises 14 residues. Trimming pared 8 bases from V and 6 bases from J, leaving 16 bases between. Germline CDR1 SNHLY, CDR2 FYNNEI. Written as DNA, the CDR3 is TGTGCCAGCCGGGGGTTATTTGGGGCCGGGGAGCTGTTTTTT. It yields the protein CASRGLFGAGELFF.

In this sample, this clonotype turned up many times. Because this beta chain is a stray read in a library intended to capture alpha chains, its abundance should not be given much weight. V usage is TRBV12-3 or TRBV12-4 and J usage is TRBJ2-3; D call uncertain. Between the trimmed V and J ends, which lost 5 bases and 0 bases, there was a span of 9 bases. The CDR3 is 14 amino acids. CDR3 sequence reads: CASSPAGSTDTQYF. CDR3 in DNA: TGTGCCAGCAGTCCCGCTGGGAGCACAGATACGCAGTATTTT.

This clonotype was recorded many times. Found in a library prepared for alpha chains, this beta chain is an off-target read, and its abundance has little meaning. CDR3: CASSQVFTGELFF. The DNA for the CDR3 is TGTGCCAGCAGCCAAGTATTTACCGGGGAGCTGTTTTTT. The rearrangement joins TRBV14 to TRBJ2-2, with no clear D. V was clipped by 1 base and J by 5 bases, with 5 bases between them. This CDR3 is 13 amino acids long. Germline values: CDR1 SGHDN, CDR2 FVKESK.

This clonotype is labeled as medium-sized. Little can be read into the size of this beta chain, an off-target read in a library designed for alpha chains. This chain connects TRBV6-1 to TRBJ1-5; 7 bases align to TRBD1. The CDR3 has 13 amino acids. The J segment lost 3 bases and the V segment lost 8 bases, leaving 4 bases of the junction unmatched. CDR1 is MNHNS, CDR2 SASEGT, per germline. The chain's CDR3 is CASGQGVNQPQHF. CDR3 nucleotides: TGTGCCAGCGGCCAGGGGGTCAATCAGCCCCAGCATTTT.

This clonotype was seen ten or more times. This beta chain came through as a stray read in a library set up for alpha chains, and its size says little. The chain couples TRBV27 to TRBJ2-1; 8 bases align to TRBD1. Germline V gene sequence: CDR1 MNHEY, CDR2 SMNVEV (reference sequence). V gave up 6 bases and J gave up 8 bases; unmatched junction bases: 9. The CDR3 totals 14 residues. The CDR3 nucleotides are TGTGCCAGCAGCCAGGGGGCTGTTTTTGATGAGCAGTTCTTC. It specifies CASSQGAVFDEQFF.

This clonotype is labeled medium-sized. Since the library was made to target alpha chains, this beta chain is a stray read and its abundance is not meaningful. As DNA, the CDR3 is TGTGCCAGCAGCCAAGATCCGGACGGAACTAACTATGGCTACACCTTC. Amino acid sequence: CASSQDPDGTNYGYTF. This sequence joins TRBV3-1 and TRBJ1-2; D ambiguous. Looked up from germline, CDR1 is LGHDT and CDR2 is YNNKEL (reference sequence). The germline V and J ends were trimmed by 0 bases and 0 bases, with 11 bases remaining between them. This CDR3 contains 16 residues.